Sequencing of this T cell receptor beta chain was carried out in a study of cytomegalovirus exposure and HLA in healthy donors. For the study at large: About 180 million T cells yielded 117 million unique TCR beta sequences, as an earlier analysis found. Of the donors genotyped, approximately 410 in all, 75% to 85% fell in the Caucasian-associated ancestry cluster.

Germline CDR1 reads SGHAT; CDR2 reads FQNNGV. This CDR3 contains 14 residues. The germline V and J ends were trimmed by 4 bases and 2 bases, with 11 bases remaining between them. Study outcomes and limitations: While the bulk of TCR sequences proved rare, some public TCRs turned up in many donors.

A note on this clone: The antigen is not known.

Use of 60 Vbeta and 13 Jbeta primers characterized the PCR. Data came from immunoSEQ multiplex PCR; TCRdb stores just in-frame clones and leaves some out. This listing includes about 96,000 clones. This sequence was found in a woman aged 25 to 39 in good health and CMV-seronegative. The rearrangement uses TRBV11-2 and TRBJ2-5; no clear D. Sequences were obtained from PBMCs. The DNA for the CDR3 is TGTGCCAGCAGCTCCGACATGTTTCAAGAGACCCAGTACTTC. This codes for CASSSDMFQETQYF.